This T cell receptor beta chain stems from a study of technical replicates of blood from several donors. Trimming cost V 1 base and J 5 bases; bases outside gene matches: 24. This CDR3 has 22 amino acids. In germline, CDR1 is MDHEN, CDR2 SYDVKM. TCRdb's copy holds only in-frame clones and misses some; the assay was immunoSEQ multiplex PCR. The table records around 79,000 clones, 94% of them present only once. This TCR was recovered from a human donor in good health. Sequences were obtained from T cells isolated from PBMCs. The gene calls are TRBV28 and TRBJ2-2; 8 bases agree with TRBD2. CDR3 loop: CASSLSFLIPVHSGIRTGELFF. CDR3 nucleotides: TGTGCCAGCAGTTTATCCTTTTTGATCCCGGTACATAGCGGGATTCGTACCGGGGAGCTGTTTTTT.